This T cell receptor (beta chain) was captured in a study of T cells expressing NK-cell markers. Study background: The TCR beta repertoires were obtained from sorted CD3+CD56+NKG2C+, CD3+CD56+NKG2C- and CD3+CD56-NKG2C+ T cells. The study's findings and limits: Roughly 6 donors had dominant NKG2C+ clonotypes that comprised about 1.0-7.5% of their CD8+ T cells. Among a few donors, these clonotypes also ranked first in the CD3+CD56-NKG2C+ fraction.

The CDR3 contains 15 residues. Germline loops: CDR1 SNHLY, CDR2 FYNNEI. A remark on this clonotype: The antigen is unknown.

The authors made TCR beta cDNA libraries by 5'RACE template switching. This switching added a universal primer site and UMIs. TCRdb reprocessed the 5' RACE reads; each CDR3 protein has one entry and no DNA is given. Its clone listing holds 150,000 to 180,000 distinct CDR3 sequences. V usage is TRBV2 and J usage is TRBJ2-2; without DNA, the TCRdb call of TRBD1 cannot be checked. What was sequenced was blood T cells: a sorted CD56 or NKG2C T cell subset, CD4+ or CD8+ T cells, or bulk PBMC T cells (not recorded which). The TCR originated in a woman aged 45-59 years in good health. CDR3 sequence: CASSDTTVNTGELFF.